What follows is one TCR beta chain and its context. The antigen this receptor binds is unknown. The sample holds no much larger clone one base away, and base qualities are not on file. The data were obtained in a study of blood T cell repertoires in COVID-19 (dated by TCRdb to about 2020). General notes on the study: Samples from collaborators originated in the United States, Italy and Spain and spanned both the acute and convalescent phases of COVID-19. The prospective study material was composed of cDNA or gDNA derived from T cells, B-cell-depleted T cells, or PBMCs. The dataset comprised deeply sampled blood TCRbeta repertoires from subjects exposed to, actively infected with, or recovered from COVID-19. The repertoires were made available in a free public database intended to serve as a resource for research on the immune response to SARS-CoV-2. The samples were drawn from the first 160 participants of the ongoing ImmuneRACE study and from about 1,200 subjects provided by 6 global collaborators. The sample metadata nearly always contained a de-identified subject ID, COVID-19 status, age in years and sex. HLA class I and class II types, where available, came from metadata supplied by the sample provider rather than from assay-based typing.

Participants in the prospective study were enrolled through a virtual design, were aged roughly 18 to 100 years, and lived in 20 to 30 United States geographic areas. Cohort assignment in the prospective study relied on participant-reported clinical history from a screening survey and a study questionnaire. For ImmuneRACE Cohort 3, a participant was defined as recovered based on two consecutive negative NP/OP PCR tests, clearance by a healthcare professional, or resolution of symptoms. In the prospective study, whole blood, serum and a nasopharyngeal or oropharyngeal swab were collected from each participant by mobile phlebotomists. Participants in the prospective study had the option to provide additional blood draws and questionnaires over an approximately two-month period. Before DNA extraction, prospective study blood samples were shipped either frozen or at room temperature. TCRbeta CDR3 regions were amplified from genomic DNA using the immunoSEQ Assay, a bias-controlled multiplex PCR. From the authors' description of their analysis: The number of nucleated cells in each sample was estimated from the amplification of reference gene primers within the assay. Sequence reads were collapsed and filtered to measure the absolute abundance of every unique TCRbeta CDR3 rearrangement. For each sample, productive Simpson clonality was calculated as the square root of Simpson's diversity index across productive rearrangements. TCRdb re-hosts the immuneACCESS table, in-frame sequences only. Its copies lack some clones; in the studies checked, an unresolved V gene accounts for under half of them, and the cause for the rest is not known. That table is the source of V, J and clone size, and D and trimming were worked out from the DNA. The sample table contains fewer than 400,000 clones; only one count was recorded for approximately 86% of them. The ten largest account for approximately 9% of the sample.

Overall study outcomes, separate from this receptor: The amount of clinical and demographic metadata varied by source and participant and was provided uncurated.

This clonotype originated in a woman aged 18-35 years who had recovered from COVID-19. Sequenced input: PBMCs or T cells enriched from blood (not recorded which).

The nucleotide sequence reads as follows: TGTGCCAGCAGTCCGCCAGGGGGAAAAACTGGAAACACCATATATTTT. Its coded protein is CASSPPGGKTGNTIYF. Recombination linked TRBV28 to TRBJ1-3; 7 middle bases align to TRBD1. CDR1 is given as MDHEN and CDR2 as SYDVKM, both from the germline V gene. Trimming accounts for 5 bases at V and 2 bases at J, while the number of junction bases matched to no gene is 9. The CDR3 runs 16 residues from the cysteine to the phenylalanine. CDR3 DNA is the only sequence kept; it has 48 bases, read in frame from the first base.